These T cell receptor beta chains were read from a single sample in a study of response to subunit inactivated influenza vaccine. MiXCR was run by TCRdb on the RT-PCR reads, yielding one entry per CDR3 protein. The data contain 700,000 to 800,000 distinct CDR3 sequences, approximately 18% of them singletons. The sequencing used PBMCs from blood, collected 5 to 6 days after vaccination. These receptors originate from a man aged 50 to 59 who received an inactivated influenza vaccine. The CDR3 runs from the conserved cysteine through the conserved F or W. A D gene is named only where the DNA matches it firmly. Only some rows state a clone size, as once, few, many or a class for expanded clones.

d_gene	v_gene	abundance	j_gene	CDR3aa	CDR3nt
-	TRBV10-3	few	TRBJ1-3	CAISDFISSGNTIYF	TGTGCCATCAGTGACTTCATCAGCTCTGGAAACACCATATATTTT
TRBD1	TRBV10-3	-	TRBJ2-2	CAISEQTGWNTGELFF	TGTGCCATCAGTGAGCAGACAGGGTGGAACACCGGGGAGCTGTTTTTT
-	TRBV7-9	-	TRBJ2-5	CASSSGSPPKTQYF	TGTGCCAGCAGCTCCGGGTCTCCCCCAAAGACCCAGTACTTC
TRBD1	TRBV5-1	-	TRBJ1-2	CASSWGDRVPIYGYTF	TGCGCCAGCAGCTGGGGTGACAGGGTCCCAATCTATGGCTACACCTTC
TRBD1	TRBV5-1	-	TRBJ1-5	CASSPTGGGSQPQHF	TGCGCCAGCAGCCCGACAGGGGGTGGGAGTCAGCCCCAGCATTTT
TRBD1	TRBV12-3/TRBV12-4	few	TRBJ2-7	CASSPPPGGIYEQYF	TGTGCCAGCAGCCCACCGCCAGGGGGTATCTACGAGCAGTACTTC
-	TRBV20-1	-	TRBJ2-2	CSARRRDTGELFF	TGCAGTGCTAGAAGGCGGGACACCGGGGAGCTGTTTTTT
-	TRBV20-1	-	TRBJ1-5	CSARDRRGTADQPQHF	TGCAGTGCTAGAGATAGAAGGGGGACGGCCGATCAGCCCCAGCATTTT
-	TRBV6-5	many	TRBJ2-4	CASSTGDIQYF	TGTGCCAGCAGTACCGGGGACATTCAGTACTTC
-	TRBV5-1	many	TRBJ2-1	CASSSARDNEQFF	TGCGCCAGCAGCTCTGCCAGAGACAATGAGCAGTTCTTC
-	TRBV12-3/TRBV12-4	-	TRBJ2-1	CASSLENFGSGDEQFF	TGTGCCAGCAGTTTAGAGAATTTCGGGAGTGGGGATGAGCAGTTCTTC
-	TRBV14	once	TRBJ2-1	CASSQIKGFVNEQFF	TGTGCCAGCAGCCAAATTAAGGGCTTTGTGAATGAGCAGTTCTTC
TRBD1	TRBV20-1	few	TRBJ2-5	CSARDPKGQPQETQYF	TGCAGTGCTAGAGATCCCAAGGGACAGCCCCAAGAGACCCAGTACTTC
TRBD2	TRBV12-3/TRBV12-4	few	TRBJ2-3	CASRQTSGGDFTQYF	TGTGCCAGCAGGCAGACTAGCGGGGGGGACTTTACGCAGTATTTT
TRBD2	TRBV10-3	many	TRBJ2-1	CAITMSGGPNNEQFF	TGTGCCATCACTATGAGCGGGGGGCCGAACAATGAGCAGTTCTTC
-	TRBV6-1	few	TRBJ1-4	CASRDTGRSEKLFF	TGTGCCAGCCGCGACACTGGACGGAGTGAAAAACTGTTTTTT
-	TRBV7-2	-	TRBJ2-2	CASSLVRTVTGELFF	TGTGCCAGCAGCTTAGTGAGGACGGTCACCGGGGAGCTGTTTTTT
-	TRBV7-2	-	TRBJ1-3	CASSPTGIGYTIYF	TGTGCCAGCAGCCCTACAGGGATCGGGTACACCATATATTTT
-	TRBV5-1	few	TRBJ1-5	CASSLGESSNQPQHF	TGCGCCAGCAGCTTGGGAGAAAGCAGCAATCAGCCCCAGCATTTT
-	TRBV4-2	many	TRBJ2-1	CASSQVESGIGFLEQFF	TGTGCCAGCAGCCAAGTCGAGTCGGGTATTGGGTTTCTTGAGCAGTTCTTC
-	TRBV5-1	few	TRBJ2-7	CASSLDRHSYEQYF	TGCGCCAGCAGCTTGGACAGGCATTCCTACGAGCAGTACTTC
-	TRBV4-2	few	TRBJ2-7	CASSTYGEGSYEQYF	TGTGCCAGCAGCACCTATGGTGAGGGCTCCTACGAGCAGTACTTC
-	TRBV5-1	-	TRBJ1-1	CASSLEGLAEAFF	TGCGCCAGCAGCTTGGAGGGCTTGGCTGAAGCTTTCTTT
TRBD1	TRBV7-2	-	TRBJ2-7	CASSWPGQDYEQYF	TGTGCCAGCAGCTGGCCGGGACAGGATTACGAGCAGTACTTC
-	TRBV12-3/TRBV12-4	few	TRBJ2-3	CASSPPPVGQTQYF	TGTGCCAGCAGTCCCCCCCCGGTCGGACAGACGCAGTATTTT
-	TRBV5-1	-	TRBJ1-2	CASSLATRVSYGYTF	TGCGCCAGCAGCTTGGCCACGAGGGTGTCCTATGGCTACACCTTC
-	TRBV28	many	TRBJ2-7	CASSLRLTGQYF	TGTGCCAGCAGTTTGAGGCTTACCGGGCAGTACTTC
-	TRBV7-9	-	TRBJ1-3	CASSLAVVKGKGNTIYF	TGTGCCAGCAGCTTAGCAGTTGTGAAGGGGAAAGGAAACACCATATATTTT
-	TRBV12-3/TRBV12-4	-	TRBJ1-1	CASSFSGDTEAFF	TGTGCCAGCAGTTTTTCGGGGGACACTGAAGCTTTCTTT
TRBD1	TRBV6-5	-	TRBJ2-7	CASSYLGTGTYEQYF	TGTGCCAGCAGTTACTTGGGGACAGGAACCTACGAGCAGTACTTC
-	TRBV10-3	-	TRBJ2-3	CAISESVGVQGDTQYF	TGTGCCATCAGTGAGTCGGTTGGGGTTCAAGGAGATACGCAGTATTTT
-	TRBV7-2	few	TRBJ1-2	CASSLRTALHENTF	TGTGCCAGCAGCCTCCGGACAGCCCTCCATGAGAACACCTTC
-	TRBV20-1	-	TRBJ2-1	CSASRGGSYNEQFF	TGCAGTGCTAGCCGAGGGGGCTCCTACAATGAGCAGTTCTTC
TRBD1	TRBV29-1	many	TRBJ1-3	CSVERDSNSGNTIYF	TGCAGCGTTGAGCGGGACAGCAACTCTGGAAACACCATATATTTT
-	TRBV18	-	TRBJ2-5	CASSRTGQWANHQETQYF	TGTGCCAGCTCACGGACCGGGCAGTGGGCAAATCACCAAGAGACCCAGTACTTC
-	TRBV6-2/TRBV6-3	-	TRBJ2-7	CASSSTRLILYEQYF	TGTGCCAGCAGCTCGACTCGGCTGATACTCTACGAGCAGTACTTC
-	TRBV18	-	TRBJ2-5	CASSRAQRNQETQYF	TGTGCCAGCTCACGCGCACAGAGGAACCAAGAGACCCAGTACTTC
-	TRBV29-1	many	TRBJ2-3	CSVGRGDSTDTQYF	TGCAGCGTTGGCAGGGGGGATAGCACAGATACGCAGTATTTT
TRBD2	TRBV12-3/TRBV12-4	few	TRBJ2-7	CASSLSSAGGYEQYF	TGTGCCAGCAGTTTAAGCTCAGCGGGGGGATACGAGCAGTACTTC
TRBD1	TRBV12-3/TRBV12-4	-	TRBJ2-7	CASSGPGQGKDEQYF	TGTGCCAGCAGTGGGCCGGGACAGGGTAAAGACGAGCAGTACTTC
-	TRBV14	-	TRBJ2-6	CASSQVSPSSFSGANVLTF	TGTGCCAGCAGCCAAGTTTCCCCCAGTAGTTTCTCTGGGGCCAACGTCCTGACTTTC
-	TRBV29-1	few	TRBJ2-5	CSGTPWGAAQETQYF	TGCAGCGGGACCCCGTGGGGAGCTGCCCAAGAGACCCAGTACTTC
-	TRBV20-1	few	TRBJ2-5	CSARDAPAETQYF	TGCAGTGCTAGGGACGCGCCGGCAGAGACCCAGTACTTC
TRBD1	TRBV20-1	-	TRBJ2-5	CSAMSRQGQETQYF	TGCAGTGCGATGTCGCGACAGGGGCAAGAGACCCAGTACTTC
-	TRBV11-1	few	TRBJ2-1	CASSPSGPQPGSYNEQFF	TGTGCCAGCAGCCCCTCCGGCCCTCAACCGGGGTCCTACAATGAGCAGTTCTTC
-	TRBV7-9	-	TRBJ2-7	CASKLAGSGEQYF	TGTGCCAGCAAACTAGCCGGTTCGGGTGAGCAGTACTTC
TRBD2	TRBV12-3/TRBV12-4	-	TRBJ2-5	CASSPTRGVDKETQYF	TGTGCCAGCAGTCCGACCCGGGGGGTTGATAAAGAGACCCAGTACTTC
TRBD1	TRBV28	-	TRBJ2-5	CASTKGARGLGETQYF	TGTGCCAGCACGAAAGGGGCCAGGGGGCTCGGTGAGACCCAGTACTTC
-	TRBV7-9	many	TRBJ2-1	CASSLTRNEQFF	TGTGCCAGCAGCTTAACTCGGAATGAGCAGTTCTTC
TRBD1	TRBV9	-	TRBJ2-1	CASSPRTGGYNEQFF	TGTGCCAGCAGCCCGCGGACAGGGGGCTACAATGAGCAGTTCTTC
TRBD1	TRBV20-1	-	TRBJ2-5	CSANRQGSSQETQYF	TGCAGTGCTAATCGACAGGGAAGTTCCCAAGAGACCCAGTACTTC
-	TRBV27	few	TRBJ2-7	CASSLKGHPGYEQYF	TGTGCCAGCAGTTTGAAGGGACATCCGGGCTACGAGCAGTACTTC
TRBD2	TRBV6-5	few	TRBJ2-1	CASSYFPAGGLHEQFF	TGTGCCAGCAGTTACTTCCCAGCGGGGGGGCTCCATGAGCAGTTCTTC